The 15 T cell receptor beta chains below come from one sample, sequenced in a study of cytomegalovirus exposure and HLA in healthy donors. Primers: 60 Vbeta forward and 13 Jbeta reverse. Sequenced by immunoSEQ multiplex PCR; TCRdb stores in-frame clones only, minus some. The table records more than 90,000 clones, around 81% of them present only once. The sequenced sample consisted of PBMCs. The receptors stem from a woman aged 70-85 years in good health and CMV-seropositive.

The V and J genes are TRBV25-1 and TRBJ2-2; TRBD1 might be the D (7 bases). CDR1 MGHDK and CDR2 SYGVNS come from the germline V gene. This CDR3 is built from 18 residues. V was cut by 2 bases and J by 2 bases, with 18 bases left in between. CDR3 amino acids: CASSEQMRDSSNTGELFF. The CDR3 bases are TGTGCCAGCAGTGAACAAATGCGGGACAGTTCCAACACCGGGGAGCTGTTTTTT.

The CDR3 loop reads CASSIGLAGGWGTDTQYF. The CDR3 nucleotides are TGTGCCAGCAGCATAGGACTAGCGGGAGGTTGGGGTACAGATACGCAGTATTTT. This rearrangement joins TRBV9 to TRBJ2-3, with 14 positions matching TRBD2. Germline V gives CDR1 SGDLS, CDR2 YYNGEE. The CDR3 has 18 residues. Trimming at V came to 4 bases and at J to 3 bases, leaving 10 bases not matched to a gene. The entire variable domain, with the rest obtained from reference TRBV9 and TRBJ2-3, is as follows: DSGVTQTPKHLITATGQRVTLRCSPRSGDLSVYWYQQSLDQGLQFLIQYYNGEERAKGNILERFSAQQFPDLHSELNLSSLELGDSALYFCASSIGLAGGWGTDTQYFGPGTRLTVL.

The genes are TRBV2 and TRBJ2-7, with TRBD2 as a possible D gene (6 bases). The V gene lost 6 bases and the J gene lost 7 bases, with 7 bases spanning the gap. Germline V lookup: CDR1 SNHLY, CDR2 FYNNEI. The CDR3 extends over 10 amino acids. Here the CDR3 reads CASRAGEQYF. The CDR3 nucleotides read TGTGCCAGCAGGGCGGGGGAGCAGTACTTC. Filled out from reference TRBV2 and TRBJ2-7, the complete variable domain reads EPEVTQTPSHQVTQMGQEVILRCVPISNHLYFYWYRQILGQKVEFLVSFYNNEISEKSEIFDDQFSVERPDGSNFTLKIRSTKLEDSAMYFCASRAGEQYFGPGTRLTVT.

The chain has TRBV7-3 and TRBJ2-1, with D possibly being TRBD2 (5 bases). Trimming took 6 bases from V and 9 from J, leaving 24 bases between them. Per the germline V gene, CDR1 is SGHTA and CDR2 is FQGTGA. The CDR3 contains 16 residues. The CDR3 region has the DNA TGTGCCAGCAGTCTTAGGGCCAGCAGCGGTCGGGGTGAGCAGTTCTTC. Translating gives CASSLRASSGRGEQFF.

CDR3 loop: CASSQVGQGAWETQYF. The CDR3 nucleotides are TGTGCCAGCAGCCAAGTGGGACAGGGGGCATGGGAGACCCAGTACTTC. The chain couples TRBV14 to TRBJ2-5, with 12 nucleotides matching TRBD1. The junction had 5 bases not matched to a gene; V was cut back by 1 base and J by 5 bases. The CDR3 runs to 16 residues. Germline loops: CDR1 SGHDN, CDR2 FVKESK. The full variable domain, in which reference TRBV14 and TRBJ2-5 provide the parts outside the CDR3, is EAGVTQFPSHSVIEKGQTVTLRCDPISGHDNLYWYRRVMGKEIKFLLHFVKESKQDESGMPNNRFLAERTGGTYSTLKVQPAELEDSGVYFCASSQVGQGAWETQYFGPGTRLLVL.

The chain couples TRBV19 to TRBJ1-3; maybe TRBD1 (5 bases). Germline V lookup: CDR1 LNHDA, CDR2 SQIVND (reference sequence). The CDR3 is made up of 16 amino acids. V lost 5 bases and J 0 bases, leaving 14 bases between the germline ends. The CDR3 is CASSASSTVSGNTIYF. The DNA of the CDR3 is TGTGCCAGTAGTGCCTCCTCGACAGTCTCTGGAAACACCATATATTTT.

The chain couples TRBV4-1 to TRBJ1-1; D not resolved. Germline V gene sequence: CDR1 MGHRA, CDR2 YSYEKL. The CDR3 totals 14 residues. The ends were cut back, 1 base at V and 5 bases at J, with 11 bases in the middle. The CDR3 nucleotides read TGCGCCAGCAGCCAAGTTTTCCGCCGGACTGAAGCTTTCTTT. This codes for CASSQVFRRTEAFF.

V and J are TRBV4-1 and TRBJ2-1; 15 nucleotides align to TRBD2. Unmatched junction bases numbered 5, after V lost 1 base and J lost 10 bases. Germline loops: CDR1 MGHRA, CDR2 YSYEKL. The length of the CDR3 is 16 residues. The CDR3 DNA follows: TGCGCCAGCAGCCAAGGGACTAGCGGGAGGGCCGAGGAGCAGTTCTTC. It yields the protein CASSQGTSGRAEEQFF.

The gene calls are TRBV4-1 and TRBJ2-2; TRBD1 is a possible D gene (5 bases). The ends were cut back, 1 base at V and 5 bases at J, with 11 bases in the middle. The CDR3 runs to 15 residues. Germline values: CDR1 MGHRA, CDR2 YSYEKL. CDR3 sequence (DNA): TGCGCCAGCAGCCAAGTATTGCAGGGAACCGGGGAGCTGTTTTTT. Amino acids: CASSQVLQGTGELFF.

The chain is built from TRBV6-1 and TRBJ2-2; 8 bases match TRBD1. J gave up 0 bases and V 6 bases, and 3 bases lay outside the gene matches. The CDR3 totals 15 residues. CDR1 is MNHNS, CDR2 SASEGT, per germline. CDR3 DNA: TGTGCCAGCAGCGAACAGGGGGCGAACACCGGGGAGCTGTTTTTT. Protein: CASSEQGANTGELFF.

The rearrangement uses TRBV30 and TRBJ2-7, with TRBD1 identical over 10 bases. The CDR3 has 15 amino acids. Germline loops: CDR1 GTSNPN, CDR2 SVGIG (reference sequence). The ends lost 3 bases at V and 0 bases at J; junction bases unmatched: 5. CDR3 residues: CAWRDRGRSSYEQYF. The CDR3 DNA follows: TGTGCCTGGAGGGACAGGGGGAGAAGCTCCTACGAGCAGTACTTC.

The rearrangement links TRBV4-2 to TRBJ1-1, with a tentative D call TRBD1 (6 bases). V was shortened by 1 base and J by 4 bases, with 10 bases between the two germline ends. Germline V gene data show CDR1 as LGHNA and CDR2 as YNFKEQ. CDR3 size: 14 residues. CDR3 amino acids: CASSQGGQVTEAFF. In nucleotides, the CDR3 is TGTGCCAGCAGCCAAGGGGGGCAGGTCACTGAAGCTTTCTTT.

This chain connects TRBV7-3 to TRBJ2-5, with 7 bases lining up with TRBD1. Germline assignment: CDR1 SGHTA and CDR2 FQGTGA. The CDR3 contains 13 residues. V dropped 5 bases and J dropped 4; count of bases not matched to a gene: 4. The CDR3 spells CASSRGQSETQYF. The CDR3 DNA reads as TGTGCCAGCAGCAGGGGACAGTCAGAGACCCAGTACTTC.

This chain uses TRBV4-2 with TRBJ2-1, with D unclear. V lost 4 bases, J lost 8 bases, and 9 bases lay in between. This CDR3 spans 12 amino acids. Germline V gene lookup returns CDR1 LGHNA and CDR2 YNFKEQ. The CDR3 DNA is TGTGCCAGCAGCCCCGATGGCCATGAGCAGTTCTTC. It translates to CASSPDGHEQFF.

The chain uses TRBV6-5 and TRBJ2-5; D is possibly TRBD1 (6 bases). CDR1 is MNHEY and CDR2 is SVGAGI in the germline V gene. The CDR3 extends over 13 amino acids. V lost 7 bases, J lost 11 bases, and 20 bases lay in between. CDR3 in amino acids: CASTTPQGWEQYF. CDR3 in DNA: TGTGCCAGCACCACCCCCCAGGGGTGGGAGCAGTACTTC.